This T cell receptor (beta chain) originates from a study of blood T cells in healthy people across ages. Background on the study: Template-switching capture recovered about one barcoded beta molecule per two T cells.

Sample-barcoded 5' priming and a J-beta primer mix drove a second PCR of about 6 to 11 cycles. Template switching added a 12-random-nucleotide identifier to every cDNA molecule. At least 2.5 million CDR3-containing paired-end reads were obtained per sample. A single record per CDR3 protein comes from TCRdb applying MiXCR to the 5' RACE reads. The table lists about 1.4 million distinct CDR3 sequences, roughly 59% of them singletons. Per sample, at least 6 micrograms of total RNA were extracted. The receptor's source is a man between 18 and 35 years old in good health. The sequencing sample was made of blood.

DNA of the CDR3: TGTGCCACCGGACGGACAGAGTCCTACGAGCAGTACTTC. Encoded protein: CATGRTESYEQYF. V is TRBV6-5 and J is TRBJ2-7; D might be TRBD1 (6 bases). Germline V gene sequence: CDR1 MNHEY, CDR2 SVGAGI. V lost 10 bases and J 1 base, leaving 14 bases between the germline ends. The CDR3 consists of 13 residues.